This entry is about one T cell receptor beta chain. This clone's antigen is unknown. No much larger clone is present one base from it, and per-base qualities are unavailable. The data originate from a study of blood T cell repertoires in COVID-19 (dated by TCRdb to about 2020). About the study as a whole: Collaborator samples came from the United States, Italy and Spain and covered acute and convalescent phases of COVID-19. Nearly every sample came with metadata listing a de-identified subject ID, COVID-19 status, age in years and sex. The repertoires were released in a freely available public database intended as a resource for research on the immune response to SARS-CoV-2. The prospective study material was composed of cDNA or gDNA derived from T cells, B-cell-depleted T cells, or PBMCs. HLA class I and class II types, where available, came from metadata supplied by the sample provider rather than from assay-based typing. The samples were drawn from two sources: the first 160 participants of the ongoing ImmuneRACE study, and 1,000 to 1,500 subjects contributed by 6 global collaborators. Deeply sampled blood TCRbeta repertoires from subjects exposed to, actively infected with, or recovered from COVID-19 were included in the dataset. Overall study outcomes, separate from this receptor: The quantity of clinical and demographic metadata differed by source and by participant and was supplied without curation.

Participants in the prospective study were aged roughly 18 to 100 years, lived in 24 United States geographic areas, and enrolled through a virtual design. Cohort assignment in the prospective study relied on participant-reported clinical history from a screening survey and a study questionnaire. Recovered participants in ImmuneRACE Cohort 3 were defined as having two consecutive negative NP/OP PCR tests, clearance from a healthcare professional, or resolution of symptoms. Mobile phlebotomists in the prospective study collected whole blood, serum and a nasopharyngeal or oropharyngeal swab from every participant. Participants in the prospective study had the option to provide additional blood draws and questionnaires over a 2-month period. Blood samples from the prospective study were shipped frozen or at room temperature prior to DNA extraction. TCRbeta CDR3 regions were amplified from genomic DNA using the immunoSEQ Assay, a bias-controlled multiplex PCR. The study's own analysis went as follows. Nucleated cell counts per sample were estimated from amplification of reference gene primers within the assay. To quantify the absolute abundance of each unique TCRbeta CDR3 rearrangement, sequence reads were collapsed and filtered. For each sample, productive Simpson clonality was calculated by taking the square root of Simpson's diversity index across productive rearrangements. TCRdb mirrors the immuneACCESS table, restricted to in-frame sequences. Some clones are absent from its copies; in checked studies, under half trace to an unresolved V gene, and the reason for the others is unknown. Clone size and the V and J calls come from that table; the DNA yielded D and trimming. In this sample the table shows about 190,000 clones, 70% to 85% of which occur a single time. The ten most abundant clones make up 3.2% of the sample.

The sample was PBMCs or T cells enriched from blood (not recorded which). This clonotype was obtained from a woman aged 25 to 45 who had recovered from COVID-19.

Here is the DNA: TGTGCCAGTAGTATATTCGCAGGTGGGGAGCAGTACGTC. This yields the protein CASSIFAGGEQYV. Recombination joined TRBV19 with TRBJ2-7, with an unclear D gene assignment. For CDR1 and CDR2, the germline V gene (reference sequence) lists LNHDA and SQIVND. The CDR3 numbers 13 residues from cysteine through valine. Of the read, only the CDR3 DNA is kept; its 39 bases are in frame from base 1. The V and J ends are trimmed by 2 bases and 7 bases, leaving 12 bases between them.